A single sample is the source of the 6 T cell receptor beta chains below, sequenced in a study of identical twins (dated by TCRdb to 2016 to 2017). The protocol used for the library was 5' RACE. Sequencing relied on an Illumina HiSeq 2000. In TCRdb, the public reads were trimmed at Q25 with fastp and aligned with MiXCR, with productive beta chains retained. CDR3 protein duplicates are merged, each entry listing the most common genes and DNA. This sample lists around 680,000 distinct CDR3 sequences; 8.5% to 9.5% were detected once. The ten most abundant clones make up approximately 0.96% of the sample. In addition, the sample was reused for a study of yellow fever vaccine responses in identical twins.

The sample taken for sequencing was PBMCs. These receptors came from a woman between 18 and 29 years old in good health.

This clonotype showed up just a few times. CDR3 sequence reads: CASSQEGPWSTDTQYF. The CDR3 DNA is TGTGCCAGCAGCCAAGAGGGGCCGTGGAGCACAGATACGCAGTATTTT. The chain links TRBV14 to TRBJ2-3, with D maybe TRBD1 (5 bases). Between the trimmed V and J ends, which lost 0 bases and 0 bases, there was a span of 10 bases. Germline values: CDR1 SGHDN, CDR2 FVKESK. The CDR3 is made up of 16 amino acids.

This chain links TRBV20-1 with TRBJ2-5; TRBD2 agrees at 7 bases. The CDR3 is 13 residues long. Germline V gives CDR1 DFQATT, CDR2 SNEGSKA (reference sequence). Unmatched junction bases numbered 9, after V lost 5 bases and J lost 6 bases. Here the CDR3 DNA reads TGCAGTGCTGAATGGGAGGGCCTGAAGACCCAGTACTTC. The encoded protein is CSAEWEGLKTQYF.

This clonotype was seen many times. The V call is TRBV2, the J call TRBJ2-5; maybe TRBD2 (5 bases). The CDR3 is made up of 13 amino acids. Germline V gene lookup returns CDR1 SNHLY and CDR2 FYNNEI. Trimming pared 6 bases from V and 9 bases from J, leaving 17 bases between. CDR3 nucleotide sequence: TGTGCCAGCAGCACTAGATCTCTTCCTGCCCAGTACTTC. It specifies CASSTRSLPAQYF.

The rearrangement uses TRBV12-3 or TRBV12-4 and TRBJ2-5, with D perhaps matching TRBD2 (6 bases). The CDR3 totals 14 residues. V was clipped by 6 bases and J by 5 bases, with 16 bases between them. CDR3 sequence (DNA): TGTGCCAGCAGCTTTGGAGGGCCCGACGAGACCCAGTACTTC. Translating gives CASSFGGPDETQYF.

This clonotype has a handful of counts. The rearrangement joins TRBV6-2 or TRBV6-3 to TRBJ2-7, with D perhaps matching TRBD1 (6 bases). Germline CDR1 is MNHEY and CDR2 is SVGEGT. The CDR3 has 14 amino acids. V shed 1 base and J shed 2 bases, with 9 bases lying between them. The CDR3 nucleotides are TGTGCCAGCAGTTACTTGACAGGCCCCTACGAGCAGTACTTC. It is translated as CASSYLTGPYEQYF.

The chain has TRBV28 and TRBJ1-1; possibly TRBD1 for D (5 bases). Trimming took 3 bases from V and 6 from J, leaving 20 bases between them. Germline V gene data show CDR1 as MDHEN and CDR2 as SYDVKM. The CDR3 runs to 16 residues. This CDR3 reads CASSLSAGYLSSEAFF. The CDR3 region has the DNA TGTGCCAGCAGTTTGAGCGCAGGGTATTTGTCGTCTGAAGCTTTCTTT.